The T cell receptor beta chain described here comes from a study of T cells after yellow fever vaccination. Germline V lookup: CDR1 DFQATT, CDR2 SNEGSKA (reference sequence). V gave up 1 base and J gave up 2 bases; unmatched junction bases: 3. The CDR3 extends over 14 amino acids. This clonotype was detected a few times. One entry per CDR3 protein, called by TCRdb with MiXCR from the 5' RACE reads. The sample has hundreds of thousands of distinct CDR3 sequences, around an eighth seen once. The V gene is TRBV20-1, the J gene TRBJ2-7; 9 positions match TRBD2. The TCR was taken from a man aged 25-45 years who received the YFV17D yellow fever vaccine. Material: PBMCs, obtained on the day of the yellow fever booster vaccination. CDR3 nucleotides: TGCAGTGCTAGAGTGGGCGGGAGGGCCTACGAGCAGTACTTC. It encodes CSARVGGRAYEQYF.